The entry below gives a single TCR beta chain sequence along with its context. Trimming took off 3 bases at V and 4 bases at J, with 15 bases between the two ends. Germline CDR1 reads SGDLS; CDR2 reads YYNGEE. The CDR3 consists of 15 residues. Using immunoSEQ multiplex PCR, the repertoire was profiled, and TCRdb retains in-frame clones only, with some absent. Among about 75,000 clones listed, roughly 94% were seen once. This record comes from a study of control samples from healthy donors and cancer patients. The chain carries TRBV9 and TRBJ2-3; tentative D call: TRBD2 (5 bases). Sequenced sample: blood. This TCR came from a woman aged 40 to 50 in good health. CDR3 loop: CASSAREGGADTQYF. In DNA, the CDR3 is TGTGCCAGCAGCGCAAGAGAAGGAGGAGCAGATACGCAGTATTTT.